This paragraph covers one TCR beta chain sequence. Its antigen is not known. Assay used: immunoSEQ multiplex PCR; TCRdb lists only in-frame clones, some missing. The profile shows some 250,000 clones, 90% of them singletons. The sample comes from a study of cytomegalovirus exposure and HLA in healthy donors. Notes on the study in general: First-cohort TCR clusters were later found to tend to co-occur in the roughly 120 validation repertoires. Specificity of three CMV-associated chains for CMV antigens was verified in vitro. The study put 150 to 200 TCR beta chains on its list as cytomegalovirus-associated.

The TCR originated in a woman under 30 in good health and CMV-seronegative. The sample was PBMCs.

CDR3 bases: TGCGCCAGCAGTCTTTCGACAGGGGGCCACACAGATACGCAGTATTTT. Protein product: CASSLSTGGHTDTQYF. This rearrangement joins TRBV10-1 to TRBJ2-3; TRBD1 agrees at 10 bases. The germline gives CDR1 WNHNN, CDR2 SYGVQD (reference sequence). The junction had 7 bases not matched to a gene; V was cut back by 5 bases and J by 2 bases. This CDR3 is 16 amino acids long.